These T cell receptor beta chains were read from a single sample in a study of T-cell memory formation after mild COVID-19. TCRdb analysed the 5' RACE reads with MiXCR anew, one entry per CDR3 protein. The profile shows about 400,000 distinct CDR3 sequences, less than 25% of them singletons. Sequences were obtained from PBMCs or a T cell subset sorted from them (not recorded which). Every receptor here comes from an adult woman who had mild COVID-19 (a few samples of this study predate the infection). Cell type and time point are not known. Both conserved end residues are part of each CDR3. A D gene is named only where the DNA matches it firmly. Only part of the rows carry a size: once, few, many, or a class if the clone is expanded.

v_call	d_call	clone_size	j_call	cdr3_aa	cdr3_nt
TRBV10-3	.	few	TRBJ1-5	CAISRDKYSNQPQHF	TGTGCCATCAGCCGGGACAAGTATAGCAATCAGCCCCAGCATTTT
TRBV7-9	.	.	TRBJ1-1	CASSSLEGGTEAFF	TGTGCCAGCAGTTCCCTGGAGGGGGGGACTGAAGCTTTCTTT
TRBV10-3	.	few	TRBJ1-3	CAIRGHSGNTIYF	TGTGCCATCAGGGGACACTCTGGAAACACCATATATTTT
TRBV12-3/TRBV12-4	.	few	TRBJ1-1	CASKKGQGGAEAFF	TGTGCCAGCAAGAAGGGACAAGGGGGAGCTGAAGCTTTCTTT
TRBV3-1	.	many	TRBJ2-7	CASSRKQGGAEQYF	TGTGCCAGCAGCCGAAAACAAGGAGGGGCCGAGCAGTACTTC
TRBV29-1	TRBD1	few	TRBJ1-1	CSVRDRGNTEAFF	TGCAGCGTTAGGGACAGGGGAAACACTGAAGCTTTCTTT
TRBV4-1	.	.	TRBJ2-5	CASSAHTYQETQYF	TGCGCCAGCAGCGCCCACACTTATCAAGAGACCCAGTACTTC
TRBV7-2	.	.	TRBJ2-5	CASSPQDWGTQYF	TGTGCCAGCAGCCCACAGGATTGGGGGACCCAGTACTTC
TRBV11-1	.	few	TRBJ1-1	CASSPHINTEAFF	TGTGCCAGCAGCCCCCATATAAACACTGAAGCTTTCTTT
TRBV6-2/TRBV6-3	.	.	TRBJ1-5	CASSYPDGFRNQPQHF	TGTGCCAGCAGTTACCCTGACGGCTTTCGCAATCAGCCCCAGCATTTT
TRBV3-1	.	.	TRBJ2-3	CASSSVGDTQYF	TGTGCCAGCAGCTCCGTGGGAGATACGCAGTATTTT
TRBV29-1	.	.	TRBJ2-1	CSVAAGSSYNEQFF	TGCAGCGTTGCGGCTGGCAGCTCCTACAATGAGCAGTTCTTC
TRBV11-2	TRBD2	.	TRBJ2-5	CASSSRAWSLKRGMETQYF	TGTGCCAGCAGCTCCCGTGCCTGGTCTTTAAAGCGGGGGATGGAGACCCAGTACTTC
TRBV15	.	few	TRBJ2-3	CATSRDRYSTDTQYF	TGTGCCACCAGCAGAGATCGGTACAGCACAGATACGCAGTATTTT
TRBV12-3/TRBV12-4	.	.	TRBJ1-1	CASTLDVSANTEAFF	TGTGCCAGCACCCTAGATGTGTCAGCAAACACTGAAGCTTTCTTT
TRBV19	.	.	TRBJ2-7	CASSTGLKYEQYF	TGTGCCAGTAGTACCGGGCTGAAATACGAGCAGTACTTC
TRBV7-2	.	few	TRBJ2-4	CASSQPLRGGNIQYF	TGTGCCAGCAGCCAGCCCCTCAGGGGTGGGAACATTCAGTACTTC
TRBV20-1	TRBD2	.	TRBJ2-5	CSARDHSGGPFSGETQYF	TGCAGTGCTAGGGACCACTCGGGAGGGCCCTTTTCTGGAGAGACCCAGTACTTC
TRBV2	.	.	TRBJ1-4	CASSEQGTTNEKLFF	TGTGCCAGCAGTGAACAGGGGACAACTAATGAAAAACTGTTTTTT
TRBV12-3/TRBV12-4	.	.	TRBJ2-1	CASSLQEGSYNEQFF	TGTGCCAGCAGTTTACAAGAGGGTTCCTACAATGAGCAGTTCTTC
TRBV2	.	few	TRBJ2-2	CASSESLNTGELFF	TGTGCCAGCAGTGAATCTCTGAACACCGGGGAGCTGTTTTTT
TRBV15	.	.	TRBJ1-2	CATSRDGTDGYTF	TGTGCCACCAGCAGAGATGGTACGGATGGCTACACCTTC
TRBV27	TRBD2	.	TRBJ2-2	CASNGLAGAGELFF	TGTGCCAGCAACGGCCTAGCGGGCGCCGGGGAGCTGTTTTTT